The 28 T cell receptor beta chains reported below all come from one sample, sequenced in a study of T cell responses to AZD1222 COVID-19 vaccine (TCRdb year 2021). The intended sense of this specimen's time point label: about 28 days (+/-7) after the second vaccine dose. Libraries were built with the immunoSEQ multiplex PCR assay. TCRdb provides this immuneACCESS table in a form limited to in-frame rearrangements. Some clones are lacking; in checked studies, under half of them reflect an unresolved V gene, and why the rest are absent is not known. The sample table lists approximately 110,000 clones, about 91% of them with a count of one. The ten most abundant clones make up under 6.5% of the sample. This specimen consisted of peripheral blood, obtained 28 days after the second AZD1222 dose. The receptors here all came from an adult who received the AZD1222 COVID-19 vaccine.

The rearrangement links TRBV2 to TRBJ1-1; D call uncertain. Trimming shortened V by 1 base and J by 3 bases, and 6 bases separated the two germline ends. The CDR3 loop spans 13 amino acids. CDR1 and CDR2 from the germline V gene are SNHLY and FYNNEI. CDR3 residues: CASSEGLYTEAFF. CDR3 coding DNA: TGTGCCAGCAGTGAAGGACTGTACACTGAAGCTTTCTTT.

The chain employs TRBV24-1 and TRBJ1-2; 9 bases are shared with TRBD1. CDR1 and CDR2 from the germline V gene are KGHDR and SFDVKD. The CDR3 is made up of 13 amino acids. Trimming took 9 bases from V and 4 from J; bases not matched to a gene: 5. For the CDR3, the DNA is TGTGCCACCTCCGGGACAGGGAGCTATGGCTACACCTTC. Protein product: CATSGTGSYGYTF.

The chain combines TRBV2 with TRBJ1-1; perhaps TRBD1 as D (5 bases). Germline V lookup: CDR1 SNHLY, CDR2 FYNNEI. The CDR3 loop spans 13 amino acids. V lost 8 bases and J lost 2, with 12 bases in between. CDR3 residues: CASAGDGNTEAFF. The DNA of the CDR3 is TGTGCCAGCGCTGGGGACGGCAACACTGAAGCTTTCTTT.

The chain carries TRBV5-5 and TRBJ1-1, with D tentatively TRBD1 (6 bases). Germline assignment: CDR1 SGHKS and CDR2 YYEKEE (reference sequence). The CDR3 loop spans 18 amino acids. V was clipped by 4 bases and J by 3 bases, with 25 bases between them. The CDR3 sequence: CASSQYVGAGGLYTEAFF. Written as DNA, the CDR3 is TGTGCCAGCAGCCAATACGTGGGGGCTGGGGGGCTTTACACTGAAGCTTTCTTT.

The chain uses TRBV27 and TRBJ1-2, with TRBD1 matching 8 bases. CDR3 length equals 12 residues. V gave up 10 bases and J gave up 7 bases; unmatched junction bases: 8. The germline gives CDR1 MNHEY, CDR2 SMNVEV (reference sequence). This CDR3 is CAIQDRAGGYTF. The CDR3 nucleotides are TGTGCCATCCAGGACAGGGCTGGTGGCTACACCTTC.

This clone was counted a few times. The chain has TRBV19 and TRBJ1-5; a possible D gene is TRBD1 (6 bases). Trimming took 6 bases from V and 1 from J, leaving 13 bases between them. This CDR3 has 15 amino acids. Germline V gene data show CDR1 as LNHDA and CDR2 as SQIVND (reference sequence). CDR3 DNA sequence: TGTGCCAGTAGAAACGGACAGTCGAGCAATCAGCCCCAGCATTTT. Its protein is CASRNGQSSNQPQHF.

The DNA of the CDR3 is TGTGCCAGCAGCCGAGGGACAGGGCCCGGGGAGCTGTTTTTT. This translates into CASSRGTGPGELFF. The chain combines TRBV9 with TRBJ2-2; TRBD1 matches at 9 bases. V gave up 4 bases and J gave up 6 bases; unmatched junction bases: 4. This CDR3 is 14 amino acids long. Germline-derived CDR1 and CDR2 are SGDLS and YYNGEE. The complete variable domain, with remaining parts taken from reference TRBV9 and TRBJ2-2, reads DSGVTQTPKHLITATGQRVTLRCSPRSGDLSVYWYQQSLDQGLQFLIQYYNGEERAKGNILERFSAQQFPDLHSELNLSSLELGDSALYFCASSRGTGPGELFFGEGSRLTVL.

V and J are TRBV19 and TRBJ2-3; 13 nucleotides line up with TRBD2. The V gene end was trimmed by 0 bases and the J gene end by 0 bases; junction bases not matched to a gene: 12. This CDR3 contains 21 residues. In germline, CDR1 is LNHDA, CDR2 SQIVND (reference sequence). CDR3 loop: CASSIDWTSGGAGPSTDTQYF. The CDR3 DNA is TGTGCCAGTAGTATAGATTGGACTAGCGGGGGAGCCGGACCTAGCACAGATACGCAGTATTTT.

In its sample, this clone was seen a few times. V usage is TRBV12-5 and J usage is TRBJ1-1, with a tentative D call TRBD1 (5 bases). This CDR3 region has 12 residues. V was cut by 6 bases and J by 11 bases, with 16 bases left in between. Germline loops: CDR1 LGHNT, CDR2 FRNRAP. The chain's CDR3 is CASGDSAGRAFF. CDR3 DNA sequence: TGTGCTAGTGGAGACAGCGCGGGTAGGGCTTTCTTT.

The genes are TRBV5-6 and TRBJ1-4, with TRBD1 matching over 9 bases. The CDR3 sequence is 16 residues long. Losses at the gene ends were 5 bases for V and 2 bases for J; bases not matched to a gene: 7. Germline V lookup: CDR1 SGHDT, CDR2 YYEEEE. The CDR3 bases are TGTGCCAGCAGACGCGGACAGGGGTCGACTAATGAAAAACTGTTTTTT. Translation: CASRRGQGSTNEKLFF.

The chain carries TRBV6-6 and TRBJ1-5; D remains unclear. The germline V and J ends were trimmed by 7 bases and 2 bases, with 9 bases remaining between them. Per germline, CDR1 MNHNY and CDR2 SVGAGI (reference sequence). The length of the CDR3 is 13 residues. This chain's CDR3 is CASNELGNQPQHF. CDR3 in DNA: TGTGCCAGCAACGAACTAGGCAATCAGCCCCAGCATTTT.

The chain couples TRBV2 to TRBJ2-2; 9 positions agree with TRBD2. Germline V gene data show CDR1 as SNHLY and CDR2 as FYNNEI. The CDR3 contains 16 residues. The J segment lost 2 bases and the V segment lost 6 bases, leaving 7 bases of the junction unmatched. The CDR3 reads CASRRVAGANTGELFF. CDR3 coding DNA: TGTGCCAGCAGAAGGGTAGCGGGGGCCAACACCGGGGAGCTGTTTTTT.

J is TRBJ1-1 and V is TRBV7-9; D unresolved. V gave up 5 bases and J gave up 3 bases, with 13 bases separating them. Germline V CDR1 and CDR2: SEHNR, FQNEAQ (reference sequence). The CDR3 contains 14 residues. The CDR3 protein is CASSRKARDTEAFF. The DNA of the CDR3 is TGTGCCAGCAGCCGGAAGGCGAGAGACACTGAAGCTTTCTTT.

V gene TRBV6-5 combines with J gene TRBJ1-2; no firm D call. The CDR3 runs to 15 residues. The germline V and J ends were trimmed by 0 bases and 2 bases, with 10 bases remaining between them. From germline, CDR1 is MNHEY and CDR2 SVGAGI. As DNA, the CDR3 is TGTGCCAGCAGTTACTCATCTCCGGGAAACTATGGCTACACCTTC. Its translation is CASSYSSPGNYGYTF.

This clone has a single count. This chain links TRBV11-2 with TRBJ2-6; D is unclear. Trimming left V 11 bases short and J 4 bases short, with 3 bases between. There are 10 residues in the CDR3. Germline V gene data show CDR1 as SGHAT and CDR2 as FQNNGV. The CDR3 loop is CAVGANVLTF. The DNA of the CDR3 is TGTGCCGTAGGGGCCAACGTCCTGACTTTC.

The chain recombines TRBV10-3 with TRBJ2-1, with D maybe TRBD1 (6 bases). The CDR3 is 13 amino acids. V was trimmed by 2 bases and J by 5 bases, leaving 7 bases between them. Germline V lookup: CDR1 ENHRY, CDR2 SYGVKD. CDR3 residues: CAISEKGDNEQFF. CDR3 in DNA: TGTGCCATCAGTGAGAAGGGGGACAATGAGCAGTTCTTC.

The genes are TRBV5-6 and TRBJ1-1, with D possibly matching TRBD1 (5 bases). This CDR3 is 13 amino acids long. V was cut by 4 bases and J by 11 bases, with 18 bases left in between. Germline CDR1 reads SGHDT; CDR2 reads YYEEEE. The CDR3 DNA follows: TGTGCCAGCAGCGCGGACAAGGGTAGGGTGGCTTTCTTT. Encoded protein: CASSADKGRVAFF.

The chain uses TRBV29-1 and TRBJ2-7; 7 bases are a match to TRBD1. The germline V gene has CDR1 SQVTM and CDR2 ANQGSEA. The CDR3 has 13 amino acids. After removal of 7 bases from V and 2 bases from J, the junction contained 8 bases not matched to a gene. This CDR3 reads CSGRQGVTYEQYF. In nucleotides, the CDR3 is TGCAGCGGCCGACAGGGAGTTACCTACGAGCAGTACTTC.

The rearrangement links TRBV19 to TRBJ2-2; no clear D. V was clipped by 11 bases and J by 7 bases, with 14 bases between them. Germline V gives CDR1 LNHDA, CDR2 SQIVND (reference sequence). This CDR3 has 12 amino acids. The CDR3 here is CAAGLAYGELFF. CDR3 DNA sequence: TGTGCCGCCGGCCTTGCGTACGGGGAGCTGTTTTTT. The variable domain in full, completed from reference TRBV19 and TRBJ2-2, reads DGGITQSPKYLFRKEGQNVTLSCEQNLNHDAMYWYRQDPGQGLRLIYYSQIVNDFQKGDIAEGYSVSREKKESFPLTVTSAQKNPTAFYLCAAGLAYGELFFGEGSRLTVL.

This chain links TRBV9 with TRBJ2-3, with D perhaps assigned TRBD1 or TRBD2 (5 bases each). This CDR3 has 17 amino acids. The ends were cut back, 4 bases at V and 2 bases at J, with 20 bases in the middle. Germline V lookup: CDR1 SGDLS, CDR2 YYNGEE. CDR3 nucleotides: TGTGCCAGCAGCACCCACCCGGGGCAGATGAACACAGATACGCAGTATTTT. Amino acid sequence: CASSTHPGQMNTDTQYF.

The gene calls are TRBV29-1 and TRBJ2-7, with D maybe TRBD1 (6 bases). Germline assignment: CDR1 SQVTM and CDR2 ANQGSEA. The CDR3 spans 12 residues. V was clipped by 6 bases and J by 5 bases, with 14 bases between them. The CDR3 loop reads CSVVQGMHEQYF. In nucleotides, the CDR3 is TGCAGCGTGGTACAGGGAATGCACGAGCAGTACTTC.

The V gene is TRBV15, the J gene TRBJ1-4; D call uncertain. The CDR3 consists of 14 residues. The germline V gene encodes CDR1 LNHNV and CDR2 YYDKDF (reference sequence). Trimming took off 1 base at V and 4 bases at J, with 7 bases between the two ends. The CDR3 region is CATSRVGFNEKLFF. Written as DNA, the CDR3 is TGTGCCACCAGCAGAGTCGGGTTTAATGAAAAACTGTTTTTT.

V usage is TRBV7-3 and J usage is TRBJ1-6; 8 bases fit TRBD1. The V gene end was trimmed by 5 bases and the J gene end by 7 bases; junction bases not matched to a gene: 7. CDR3 size: 15 residues. Germline-derived CDR1 and CDR2 are SGHTA and FQGTGA. The CDR3 is CASSTQGAGNSPLHF. Written as DNA, the CDR3 is TGTGCCAGCAGCACGCAGGGGGCCGGGAATTCACCCCTCCACTTT.

The chain uses TRBV18 and TRBJ2-3; weak D call: TRBD1 (6 bases). CDR3 size: 15 residues. Germline V gene lookup returns CDR1 KGHSH and CDR2 LQKENI. Trimming removed 0 bases from V and 4 bases from J, with 11 bases in between. CDR3 protein: CASSPPQGSSDTQYF. The CDR3 coding sequence is TGTGCCAGCTCACCACCACAGGGTTCATCAGATACGCAGTATTTT.

The chain combines TRBV4-3 with TRBJ1-4; possible D gene TRBD1, 6 bases. CDR1 and CDR2 (germline): LGHNA, YSLEER. The CDR3 is made up of 16 amino acids. Trimming cost V 0 bases and J 7 bases, with 15 bases left between them. The CDR3 loop reads CASSQDWRGGREKLFF. The DNA for the CDR3 is TGCGCCAGCAGCCAAGATTGGAGAGGGGGACGTGAAAAACTGTTTTTT.

This chain links TRBV6-5 with TRBJ2-5, with 7 bases fitting TRBD1. After removal of 6 bases from V and 1 base from J, the junction contained 5 bases not matched to a gene. CDR3 length: 14 residues. Germline values: CDR1 MNHEY, CDR2 SVGAGI. In DNA, the CDR3 is TGTGCCAGCAGAGTACAGGGGATCCAAGAGACCCAGTACTTC. It encodes CASRVQGIQETQYF.

The V gene is TRBV5-1, the J gene TRBJ1-2; D gene unclear. Trimming took off 0 bases at V and 0 bases at J, with 12 bases between the two ends. The germline V gene has CDR1 SGHRS and CDR2 YFSETQ. This CDR3 spans 16 amino acids. CDR3 sequence: CASSLAPVGSNYGYTF. DNA of the CDR3: TGCGCCAGCAGCTTGGCCCCCGTTGGCTCTAACTATGGCTACACCTTC.

The chain uses TRBV7-2 and TRBJ2-5, with D possibly matching TRBD1 (6 bases). The length of the CDR3 is 14 residues. The germline gives CDR1 SGHTA, CDR2 FQGNSA. Trimming removed 2 bases at V and 5 bases at J, with 12 bases between. The CDR3 DNA sequence: TGTGCCAGCAGCTTACAGGGGTCCCTGGAGACCCAGTACTTC. This codes for CASSLQGSLETQYF. The full variable domain, completed using reference TRBV7-2 and TRBJ2-5, is GAGVSQSPSNKVTEKGKDVELRCDPISGHTALYWYRQSLGQGLEFLIYFQGNSAPDKSGLPSDRFSAERTGGSVSTLTIQRTQQEDSAVYLCASSLQGSLETQYFGPGTRLLVL.